This entry features one TCR beta chain sequence. As yet, its antigen is unknown. CD45RO-negative cells were positively selected for CCR7, leaving out terminally differentiated effector memory CD45RA+ cells. This sample was taken from a study of shared clonotypes between healthy human individuals. Overall study results and limits: Clonotypes not shared had lower generation probabilities than those common to all four donors.

Germline V gives CDR1 SGHTA, CDR2 FQGNSA. The V gene lost 4 bases and the J gene lost 0 bases, with 16 bases spanning the gap. There are 16 residues in the CDR3. Researchers ran the assay at a deep level. Each PCR replicate from the sorted subsets contained about 200 ng DNA, which is some 32,000 T cell genomes. Profiled with immunoSEQ multiplex PCR; TCRdb holds only in-frame clones, not every one. Here the sample spans fewer than 700,000 clones, roughly 95% being singletons. The sequence was obtained from a woman in her twenties or thirties in good health. V and J are TRBV7-2 and TRBJ2-7, with D perhaps being TRBD1 or TRBD2 (6 bases each). The specimen sequenced was naive CD8+ T cells sorted from blood. CDR3 DNA: TGTGCCAGCAGCTACAACCCCTGGGGGGCCTCCTACGAGCAGTACTTC. This sequence encodes CASSYNPWGASYEQYF.